The 22 T cell receptor beta chains reported below all come from one sample, sequenced in a study of T cell repertoires in cytomegalovirus infection. Antigen specificity for these receptors is unknown. TCRdb used MiXCR to reprocess the reads, holding one entry per CDR3 protein. This table has a few hundred thousand distinct CDR3 sequences, roughly 43% appearing once. This specimen consisted of cultured PBMCs, obtained from culture after CMV antigen stimulation. These receptors were collected from a human donor in good health (CMV status not recorded). Some clones in this sample may be carry-over from other donors' samples.

The CDR3 DNA reads as TGCAGTGCTAGGGGACACCGCACAGATACGCAGTATTTT. Encoded protein: CSARGHRTDTQYF. The chain joins TRBV20-1 to TRBJ2-3; D possibly corresponds to TRBD1 (6 bases). Germline CDR1 is DFQATT and CDR2 is SNEGSKA (reference sequence). The CDR3 consists of 13 residues. Trimming removed 3 bases from V and 1 base from J, with 8 bases in between.

The chain joins TRBV20-1 to TRBJ2-3; 8 nucleotides align to TRBD2. V lost 1 base, J lost 1 base, and 4 bases stayed unmatched. Germline CDR1 reads DFQATT; CDR2 reads SNEGSKA (reference sequence). This CDR3 region has 15 residues. CDR3 region: CSARARGAGTDTQYF. CDR3 DNA: TGCAGTGCTAGAGCGCGGGGGGCGGGCACAGATACGCAGTATTTT.

CDR3 amino acids: CSVTLGLNIQYF. The CDR3, as DNA: TGCAGCGTGACGTTGGGGCTAAACATTCAGTACTTC. The chain has TRBV29-1 and TRBJ2-4, with D tentatively TRBD1 (5 bases). V lost 6 bases, J lost 6 bases, and 12 bases lay in between. Germline CDR1 is SQVTM and CDR2 is ANQGSEA. The CDR3 has 12 amino acids.

CDR3 amino acids: CASSLEVATRSSYNSPLHF. CDR3 nucleotides: TGTGCCAGCAGCTTAGAGGTTGCAACCCGAAGCTCCTATAATTCACCCCTCCACTTT. The rearrangement links TRBV7-9 to TRBJ1-6; D is ambiguous. CDR1 and CDR2 from the germline V gene are SEHNR and FQNEAQ (reference sequence). The length of the CDR3 is 19 residues. The V and J ends lost 1 base and 0 bases respectively, with 16 bases between them.

The J gene is TRBJ1-5, the V gene TRBV19; no clear D gene. The V end lost 7 bases, the J end lost 7 bases, and 8 bases lay between the germline ends. The CDR3 extends over 11 amino acids. Germline loops: CDR1 LNHDA, CDR2 SQIVND (reference sequence). In DNA form, the CDR3 reads TGTGCCAGTACGGCGGAGCAGCCCCAGCATTTT. Its translation is CASTAEQPQHF.

Ten or more counts support this clonotype. V is TRBV7-2 and J is TRBJ1-5; a weak D match, TRBD1 (5 bases). Germline loops: CDR1 SGHTA, CDR2 FQGNSA. Trimming cost V 3 bases and J 3 bases, with 15 bases left between them. There are 16 residues in the CDR3. CDR3 bases: TGTGCCAGCAGCTTGCTGGGCAGGGACCTCAATCAGCCCCAGCATTTT. It encodes CASSLLGRDLNQPQHF.

This clonotype occurred a few times. This chain uses TRBV20-1 with TRBJ2-1; D is possibly TRBD1 (6 bases). CDR3 size: 14 residues. The V gene lost 3 bases and the J gene lost 7 bases, with 16 bases spanning the gap. Germline V CDR1 and CDR2: DFQATT, SNEGSKA (reference sequence). The CDR3: CSARAGRTANEQFF. The CDR3 nucleotides read TGCAGTGCTAGGGCGGGTCGGACAGCGAATGAGCAGTTCTTC.

The rearrangement joins TRBV2 to TRBJ2-6; maybe TRBD1 (6 bases). Germline V gene data show CDR1 as SNHLY and CDR2 as FYNNEI. CDR3 size: 14 residues. Trimming left V 7 bases short and J 2 bases short, with 9 bases between. CDR3 sequence (DNA): TGTGCCAGCAAGGGGGACCCTGGGGCCAACGTCCTGACTTTC. Translating gives CASKGDPGANVLTF. The variable domain in full, with the rest retrieved from reference TRBV2 and TRBJ2-6, is EPEVTQTPSHQVTQMGQEVILRCVPISNHLYFYWYRQILGQKVEFLVSFYNNEISEKSEIFDDQFSVERPDGSNFTLKIRSTKLEDSAMYFCASKGDPGANVLTFGAGSRLTVL.

This clonotype was detected a few times. The rearrangement uses TRBV10-3 and TRBJ2-6; tentative D call: TRBD1 (6 bases). The CDR3 totals 16 residues. V lost 6 bases and J lost 3, with 15 bases in between. Looked up from germline, CDR1 is ENHRY and CDR2 is SYGVKD. The CDR3 loop is CAISFSGAGGANVLTF. DNA of the CDR3: TGTGCCATCAGCTTCTCAGGGGCGGGTGGGGCCAACGTCCTGACTTTC.

The chain uses TRBV6-6 and TRBJ1-5; D is possibly TRBD1 (5 bases). This CDR3 comprises 13 residues. Germline V CDR1 and CDR2: MNHNY, SVGAGI (reference sequence). Trimming stripped 5 bases from V and 5 bases from J, with 10 bases between. The CDR3 sequence: CASSRGVYQPQHF. The CDR3 nucleotides read TGTGCCAGCAGTCGAGGGGTGTATCAGCCCCAGCATTTT.

CDR3 sequence (DNA): TGTGCCAGCAGTGAAGCAGGGGCGGCCCGGTACACTGAAGCTTTCTTT. Amino acids: CASSEAGAARYTEAFF. The chain couples TRBV2 to TRBJ1-1; possible D gene TRBD1, 5 bases. The CDR3 contains 16 residues. The ends were cut back, 0 bases at V and 3 bases at J, with 14 bases in the middle. Germline V gene data show CDR1 as SNHLY and CDR2 as FYNNEI.

This clonotype was seen only a few times. The chain combines TRBV20-1 with TRBJ2-3; D perhaps matches TRBD1 (5 bases). This CDR3 spans 15 amino acids. Germline values: CDR1 DFQATT, CDR2 SNEGSKA (reference sequence). With 0 bases removed from V and 1 base from J, the gap between germline ends came to 11 bases. CDR3 in DNA: TGCAGTGCTAGAGATGAACAGGAGCGCACAGATACGCAGTATTTT. Residues: CSARDEQERTDTQYF.

There are a few counts of this clonotype. The junction departs from germline at one end; a sequencing error may be responsible. This chain connects TRBV20-1 to TRBJ2-7; 8 bases match TRBD1. Germline V lookup: CDR1 DFQATT, CDR2 SNEGSKA (reference sequence). The CDR3 sequence is 11 residues long. The CDR3 is CSATTDRGSLF. CDR3 bases: TGCAGTGCTACTACCGACAGGGGCTCTCTGTTC.

The gene calls are TRBV10-3 and TRBJ2-5; 8 nucleotides match TRBD1. CDR1 is ENHRY and CDR2 is SYGVKD in the germline V gene. V lost 2 bases, J lost 3 bases, and 8 bases stayed unmatched. The CDR3 contains 16 residues. The DNA for the CDR3 is TGTGCCATCAGTGAGCCGGACAGGGAGAATAAAGAGACCCAGTACTTC. Its protein product is CAISEPDRENKETQYF.

The rearrangement joins TRBV5-1 to TRBJ1-6; 9 bases line up with TRBD1. The CDR3 sequence is 18 residues long. CDR1 and CDR2 (germline): SGHRS, YFSETQ. Unmatched junction bases numbered 18, after V lost 4 bases and J lost 10 bases. In DNA, the CDR3 is TGCGCCAGCAGCCCCCGGCTTCCCGGGACAGGGAGGGAGTCACCCCTCCACTTT. Translation gives CASSPRLPGTGRESPLHF.

The gene calls are TRBV2 and TRBJ2-7; tentative D call: TRBD1 (5 bases). Trimming pared 6 bases from V and 3 bases from J, leaving 15 bases between. Germline CDR1 is SNHLY and CDR2 is FYNNEI. The length of the CDR3 is 14 residues. The CDR3 DNA follows: TGTGCCAGCAGGGAGACAGAAGGCGGCTACGAGCAGTACTTC. Its protein is CASRETEGGYEQYF.

The chain joins TRBV6-6 to TRBJ2-1; 8 bases line up with TRBD2. CDR1 is MNHNY, CDR2 SVGAGI, per germline (reference sequence). This CDR3 is 17 amino acids long. The junction had 12 bases not matched to a gene; V was cut back by 0 bases and J by 8 bases. The CDR3 loop is CASSYSSVAGGGYEQFF. CDR3 DNA sequence: TGTGCCAGCAGTTACTCCTCGGTGGCGGGAGGCGGCTATGAGCAGTTCTTC.

This clonotype was seen just once. The J gene is TRBJ1-5, the V gene TRBV2, with unresolved D. Trimming removed 4 bases from V and 3 bases from J, with 10 bases in between. The CDR3 is made up of 14 amino acids. Germline CDR1 is SNHLY and CDR2 is FYNNEI. CDR3 residues: CASSVGPLNQPQHF. Written as DNA, the CDR3 is TGTGCCAGCAGTGTCGGACCGCTCAATCAGCCCCAGCATTTT.

This clonotype was seen a handful of times. This chain uses TRBV7-2 with TRBJ2-3; D is perhaps TRBD2 (5 bases). The CDR3 is made up of 14 amino acids. V was clipped by 4 bases and J by 1 base, with 9 bases between them. Germline V CDR1 and CDR2: SGHTA, FQGNSA. The CDR3 coding sequence is TGTGCCAGCAGCTCGGGGTGGGGCACAGATACGCAGTATTTT. This translates into CASSSGWGTDTQYF.

V usage is TRBV29-1 and J usage is TRBJ2-3; 9 nucleotides match TRBD2. The CDR3 sequence is 15 residues long. The junction had 10 bases not matched to a gene; V was cut back by 4 bases and J by 5 bases. The germline gives CDR1 SQVTM, CDR2 ANQGSEA. The CDR3: CSVVLQRGVGDTQYF. DNA of the CDR3: TGCAGCGTTGTTCTCCAGCGGGGGGTCGGAGATACGCAGTATTTT.

The chain recombines TRBV5-4 with TRBJ2-3, with a possible D match to TRBD1 (5 bases). Trimming took off 5 bases at V and 0 bases at J, with 16 bases between the two ends. CDR1 is SGHNT, CDR2 YYREEE, per germline (reference sequence). The CDR3 covers 16 residues. CDR3 region: CASSDSRASSTDTQYF. CDR3 DNA sequence: TGTGCCAGCAGTGACAGTAGGGCCTCTAGCACAGATACGCAGTATTTT.

This clonotype showed up just a few times. The chain carries TRBV28 and TRBJ2-5; no reliable D call. The germline CDR1 and CDR2 sequences are MDHEN and SYDVKM. The CDR3 consists of 16 residues. V dropped 6 bases and J dropped 4 bases, with 21 bases sitting between them. The CDR3 here is CASRPRAVKFPETQYF. As DNA, the CDR3 is TGTGCCAGCAGACCAAGGGCCGTCAAGTTTCCAGAGACCCAGTACTTC.